This TCR beta chain derives from a study of cytomegalovirus exposure and HLA in healthy donors. Across the whole study: Counted in an early data release were approximately 80 million unique TCRs from HLA-typed donors.

Study results and limitations: The later analysis indicated that the majority of CMV-associated TCR beta chains appeared HLA-restricted. It was reportedly the case that the classifier diagnosed cytomegalovirus status with high specificity and sensitivity.

Primers included in the PCR were 60 Vbeta and 13 Jbeta primers. The repertoire was sequenced with immunoSEQ multiplex PCR; TCRdb's copy has only in-frame clones and lacks some. The data show about 120,000 clones, roughly 80% seen once. This clone was picked up a small number of times. Its antigen is undetermined. The receptor's source is a man aged 45-60 years in good health and CMV-seropositive. Sequences were obtained from PBMCs.

Here the CDR3 reads CASSLGAGGNYEQYF. As DNA, the CDR3 is TGTGCCAGCAGCTTAGGGGCAGGAGGGAACTACGAGCAGTACTTC. The chain recombines TRBV7-2 with TRBJ2-7; a possible D gene is TRBD2 (6 bases). Germline V gene data show CDR1 as SGHTA and CDR2 as FQGNSA. V lost 1 base and J 3 bases, leaving 13 bases between the germline ends. This CDR3 comprises 15 residues.